This T cell receptor (beta chain) came from a study of blood T cells in healthy people across ages. Findings and caveats of the study: Samples with more naive T cells showed higher observed beta diversity. The CMV status of each donor remained undetermined, and this could have confounded shifts in expanded clonotypes. Older age went with lower TCR beta diversity per million T cells, in a roughly linear way.

CDR3 length equals 15 residues. The germline gives CDR1 MGHRA, CDR2 YSYEKL. Sample-barcoded 5' priming and a J-beta primer mix drove a second PCR of about 6 to 12 cycles. Every molecule of cDNA carried a tag from a template-switch adaptor with 12 random nucleotides. TCRdb reanalysed the 5' RACE reads using MiXCR and keeps one entry per CDR3 protein. Of about 1.8 million distinct CDR3 sequences listed, roughly 49% are singletons. This clonotype was observed many times. Its matching antigen is unknown. At one end the junction does not follow the germline gene, possibly because of a read error. The sequencing input was blood. This receptor was taken from a woman aged 40 to 50 in good health. The V gene is TRBV4-1, the J gene TRBJ1-2; 9 bases agree with TRBD1. The CDR3 loop reads CASSQDTGGNYGYTF. DNA for the CDR3: TGTGCCAGCAGCCAAGATACAGGGGGCAACTATGGCTACACCTTC.